Below are 4 T cell receptor beta chains sequenced from a single sample in a study of blood T cell repertoires in COVID-19. The protocol was immunoSEQ multiplex PCR, while the TCRdb copy is restricted to in-frame clones and leaves out a portion. The data hold approximately 100,000 clones, with roughly four fifths observed a single time. Sample: peripheral blood. These receptors all stem from a woman aged 55-70 years with acute or convalescent COVID-19.

The chain recombines TRBV27 with TRBJ2-1; 15 nucleotides line up with TRBD2. V was clipped by 2 bases and J by 3 bases; unmatched bases: 2. The CDR3 has 17 amino acids. CDR1 and CDR2 from the germline V gene are MNHEY and SMNVEV (reference sequence). The CDR3 coding sequence is TGTGCCAGCAGTTTAGGGACTAGCGGGGGGCACTACAATGAGCAGTTCTTC. This translates into CASSLGTSGGHYNEQFF.

This chain connects TRBV5-1 to TRBJ1-4; 11 nucleotides align to TRBD1. The CDR3 runs to 16 residues. Looked up from germline, CDR1 is SGHRS and CDR2 is YFSETQ. Unmatched junction bases numbered 5, after V lost 0 bases and J lost 7 bases. CDR3 in DNA: TGCGCCAGCAGCTTGGGGACAGGGGGCGTCGCTGAAAAACTGTTTTTT. Encoded protein: CASSLGTGGVAEKLFF.

J is TRBJ2-3 and V is TRBV18; 7 bases match TRBD1. Germline V gene lookup returns CDR1 KGHSH and CDR2 LQKENI. The CDR3 extends over 15 amino acids. V lost 1 base and J lost 4; bases outside the gene matches: 5. DNA for the CDR3: TGTGCCAGCTCACCACAGGGGGCTTTGGCAGATACGCAGTATTTT. This gives the protein CASSPQGALADTQYF.

The count of this clone is one. This chain uses TRBV14 with TRBJ2-3, with TRBD2 matching over 7 bases. The length of the CDR3 is 17 residues. In germline, CDR1 is SGHDN, CDR2 FVKESK. The V and J ends lost 1 base and 2 bases, in that order; junction bases with no gene match: 9. This chain's CDR3 is CASSQGISSGFTDTQYF. In DNA form, the CDR3 reads TGTGCCAGCAGCCAAGGGATCTCTAGCGGCTTCACAGATACGCAGTATTTT.